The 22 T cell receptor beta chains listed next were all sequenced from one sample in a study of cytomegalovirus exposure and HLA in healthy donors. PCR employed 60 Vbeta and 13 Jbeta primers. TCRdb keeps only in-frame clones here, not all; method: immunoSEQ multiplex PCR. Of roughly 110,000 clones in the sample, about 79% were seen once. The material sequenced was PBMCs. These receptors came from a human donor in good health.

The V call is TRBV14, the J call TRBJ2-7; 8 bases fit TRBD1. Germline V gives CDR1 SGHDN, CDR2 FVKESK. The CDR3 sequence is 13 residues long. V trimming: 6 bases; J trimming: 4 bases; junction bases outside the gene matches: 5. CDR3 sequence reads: CASRDRERYEQYF. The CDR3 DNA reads TGTGCCAGCAGGGACAGGGAGAGATACGAGCAGTACTTC.

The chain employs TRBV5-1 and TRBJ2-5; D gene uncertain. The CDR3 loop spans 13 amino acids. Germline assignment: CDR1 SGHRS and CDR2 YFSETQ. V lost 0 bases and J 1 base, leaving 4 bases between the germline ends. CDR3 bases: TGCGCCAGCAGCTTGGACACCCAAGAGACCCAGTACTTC. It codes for CASSLDTQETQYF. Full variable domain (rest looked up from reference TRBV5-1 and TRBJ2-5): KAGVTQTPRYLIKTRGQQVTLSCSPISGHRSVSWYQQTPGQGLQFLFEYFSETQRNKGNFPGRFSGRQFSNSRSEMNVSTLELGDSALYLCASSLDTQETQYFGPGTRLLVL.

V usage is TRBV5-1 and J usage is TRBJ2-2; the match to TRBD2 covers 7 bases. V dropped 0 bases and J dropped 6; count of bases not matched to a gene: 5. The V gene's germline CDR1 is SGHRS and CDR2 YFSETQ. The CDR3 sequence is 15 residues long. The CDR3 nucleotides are TGCGCCAGCAGCTTGGATGGCGGGAGTCCCGGGGAGCTGTTTTTT. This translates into CASSLDGGSPGELFF.

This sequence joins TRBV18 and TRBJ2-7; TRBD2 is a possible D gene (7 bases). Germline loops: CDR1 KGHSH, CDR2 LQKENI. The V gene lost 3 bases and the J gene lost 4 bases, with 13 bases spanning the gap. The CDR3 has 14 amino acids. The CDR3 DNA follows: TGTGCCAGCTCACCGGATGCGGGGGCGTACGAGCAGTACTTC. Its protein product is CASSPDAGAYEQYF.

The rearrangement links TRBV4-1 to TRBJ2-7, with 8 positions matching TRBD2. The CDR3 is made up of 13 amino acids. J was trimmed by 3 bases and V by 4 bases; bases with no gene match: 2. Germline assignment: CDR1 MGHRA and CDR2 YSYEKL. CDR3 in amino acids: CASSLSGDYEQYF. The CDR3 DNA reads TGCGCCAGCAGCCTTAGCGGGGACTACGAGCAGTACTTC.

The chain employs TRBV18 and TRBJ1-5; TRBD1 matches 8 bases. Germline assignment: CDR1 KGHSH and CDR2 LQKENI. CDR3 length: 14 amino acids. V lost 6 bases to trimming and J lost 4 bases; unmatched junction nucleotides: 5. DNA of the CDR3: TGTGCCAGCTCTCGGACAGGGCAGAATCAGCCCCAGCATTTT. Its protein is CASSRTGQNQPQHF.

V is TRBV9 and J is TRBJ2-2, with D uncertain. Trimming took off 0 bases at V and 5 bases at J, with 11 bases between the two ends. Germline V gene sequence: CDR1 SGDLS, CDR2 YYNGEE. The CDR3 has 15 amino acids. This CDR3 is CASSVGSFRTGELFF. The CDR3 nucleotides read TGTGCCAGCAGCGTAGGGAGTTTCCGGACCGGGGAGCTGTTTTTT.

The CDR3 DNA reads as TGTGCCAGCAGTTTAGTTGAGGGGGTGGGGTTGGGGACCCAGTACTTC. It is translated as CASSLVEGVGLGTQYF. V gene TRBV28 combines with J gene TRBJ2-5, with TRBD1 as a possible D gene (6 bases). Trimming shortened V by 2 bases and J by 7 bases, and 20 bases separated the two germline ends. Germline CDR1 and CDR2: MDHEN and SYDVKM. This CDR3 has 16 residues.

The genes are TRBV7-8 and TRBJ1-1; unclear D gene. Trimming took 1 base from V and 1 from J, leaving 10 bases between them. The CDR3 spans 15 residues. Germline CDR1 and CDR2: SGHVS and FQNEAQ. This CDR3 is CASSLEAGRNTEAFF. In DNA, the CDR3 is TGTGCCAGCAGCTTAGAAGCGGGAAGGAACACTGAAGCTTTCTTT.

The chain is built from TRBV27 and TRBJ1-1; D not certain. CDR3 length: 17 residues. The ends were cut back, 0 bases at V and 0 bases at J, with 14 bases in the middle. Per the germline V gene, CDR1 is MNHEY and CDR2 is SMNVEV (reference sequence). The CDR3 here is CASSLSGRLLVNTEAFF. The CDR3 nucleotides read TGTGCCAGCAGTTTATCGGGCAGGTTGTTAGTGAACACTGAAGCTTTCTTT.

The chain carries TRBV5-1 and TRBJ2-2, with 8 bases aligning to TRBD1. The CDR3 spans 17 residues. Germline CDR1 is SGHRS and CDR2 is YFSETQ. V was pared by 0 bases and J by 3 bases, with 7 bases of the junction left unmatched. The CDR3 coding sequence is TGCGCCAGCAGCTTGGATGTGACAGGGGTCGACACCGGGGAGCTGTTTTTT. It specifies CASSLDVTGVDTGELFF.

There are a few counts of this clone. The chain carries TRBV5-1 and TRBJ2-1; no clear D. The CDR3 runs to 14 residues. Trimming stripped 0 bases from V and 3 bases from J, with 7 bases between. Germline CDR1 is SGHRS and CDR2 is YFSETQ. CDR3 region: CASSLGVSYNEQFF. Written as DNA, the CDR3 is TGCGCCAGCAGCTTGGGTGTCAGCTACAATGAGCAGTTCTTC.

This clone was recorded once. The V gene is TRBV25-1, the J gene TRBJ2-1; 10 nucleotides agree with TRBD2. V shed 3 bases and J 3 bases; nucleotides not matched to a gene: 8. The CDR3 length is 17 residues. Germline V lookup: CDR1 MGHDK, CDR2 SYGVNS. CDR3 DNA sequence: TGTGCCAGCAGTGATGGTAGCGGGAGGAAAATCTACAATGAGCAGTTCTTC. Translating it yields CASSDGSGRKIYNEQFF.

DNA for the CDR3: TGTGCCAGCGGAAGCAGGGGTTCTTCTGGAAACACCATATATTTT. Translation gives CASGSRGSSGNTIYF. V is TRBV2 and J is TRBJ1-3; tentative D call: TRBD1 (6 bases). CDR3 length: 15 residues. CDR1 and CDR2 (germline): SNHLY, FYNNEI. V was cut by 8 bases and J by 1 base, with 15 bases left in between. The complete variable domain, with remaining parts taken from reference TRBV2 and TRBJ1-3, reads EPEVTQTPSHQVTQMGQEVILRCVPISNHLYFYWYRQILGQKVEFLVSFYNNEISEKSEIFDDQFSVERPDGSNFTLKIRSTKLEDSAMYFCASGSRGSSGNTIYFGEGSWLTVV.

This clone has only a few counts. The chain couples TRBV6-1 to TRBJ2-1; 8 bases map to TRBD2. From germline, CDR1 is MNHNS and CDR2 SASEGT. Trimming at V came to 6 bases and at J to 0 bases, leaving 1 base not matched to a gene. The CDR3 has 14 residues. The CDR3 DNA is TGTGCCAGCAGACTAGCGGACTCCTACAATGAGCAGTTCTTC. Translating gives CASRLADSYNEQFF.

CDR3 amino acids: CAFFSGRAGNTGELFF. CDR3 sequence (DNA): TGTGCCTTTTTTAGCGGGAGGGCAGGGAACACCGGGGAGCTGTTTTTT. The V gene is TRBV30, the J gene TRBJ2-2; TRBD2 matches at 11 bases. The V and J ends lost 7 bases and 1 base, in that order; junction bases with no gene match: 8. The CDR3 sequence is 16 residues long. Germline CDR1 is GTSNPN and CDR2 is SVGIG (reference sequence).

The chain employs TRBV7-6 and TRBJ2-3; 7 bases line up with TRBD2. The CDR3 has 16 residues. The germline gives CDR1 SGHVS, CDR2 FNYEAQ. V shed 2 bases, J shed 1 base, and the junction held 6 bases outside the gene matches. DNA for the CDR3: TGTGCCAGCAGCTTAACGGGGGGAGGCGGCACAGATACGCAGTATTTT. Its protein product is CASSLTGGGGTDTQYF.

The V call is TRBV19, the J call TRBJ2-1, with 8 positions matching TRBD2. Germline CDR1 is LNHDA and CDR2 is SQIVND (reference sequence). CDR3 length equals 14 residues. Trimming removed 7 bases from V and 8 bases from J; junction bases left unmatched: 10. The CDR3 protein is CASMGGLVQDEQFF. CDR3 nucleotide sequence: TGTGCCAGTATGGGGGGACTAGTTCAGGATGAGCAGTTCTTC.

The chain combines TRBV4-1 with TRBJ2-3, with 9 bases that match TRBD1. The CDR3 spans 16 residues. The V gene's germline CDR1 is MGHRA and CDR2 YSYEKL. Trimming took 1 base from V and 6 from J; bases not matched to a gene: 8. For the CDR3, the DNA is TGCGCCAGCAGCCAAGGGGACAGGGCCTCGGTCGATACGCAGTATTTT. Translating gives CASSQGDRASVDTQYF.

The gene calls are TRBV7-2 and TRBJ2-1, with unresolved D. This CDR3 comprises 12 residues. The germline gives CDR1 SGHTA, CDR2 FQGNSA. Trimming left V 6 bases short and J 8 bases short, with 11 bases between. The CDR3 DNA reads TGTGCCAGCAGACAGACGTCTCATGAGCAGTTCTTC. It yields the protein CASRQTSHEQFF.

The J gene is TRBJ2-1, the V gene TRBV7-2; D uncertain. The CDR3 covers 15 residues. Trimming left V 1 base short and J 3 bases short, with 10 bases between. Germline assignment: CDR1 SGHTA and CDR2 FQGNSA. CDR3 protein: CASSLERARYNEQFF. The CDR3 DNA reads TGTGCCAGCAGCTTAGAACGCGCACGCTACAATGAGCAGTTCTTC.

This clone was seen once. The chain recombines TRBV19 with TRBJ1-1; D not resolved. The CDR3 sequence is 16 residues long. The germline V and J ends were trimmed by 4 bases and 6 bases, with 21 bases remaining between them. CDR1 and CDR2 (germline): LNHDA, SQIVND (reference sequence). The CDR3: CASSRPSLTGTSEAFF. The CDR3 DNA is TGTGCCAGTAGTAGACCCTCCTTGACGGGAACTTCTGAAGCTTTCTTT. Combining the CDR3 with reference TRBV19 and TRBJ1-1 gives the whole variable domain DGGITQSPKYLFRKEGQNVTLSCEQNLNHDAMYWYRQDPGQGLRLIYYSQIVNDFQKGDIAEGYSVSREKKESFPLTVTSAQKNPTAFYLCASSRPSLTGTSEAFFGQGTRLTVV.